This T cell receptor beta chain was captured by sequencing in a study of cytomegalovirus exposure and HLA in healthy donors. It was the roughly 130-subject validation cohort, separate from the approximately 680-subject first cohort, to which the donors belonged. A single count supports this clone. This CDR3 is built from 13 residues. CDR1 is GTSNPN, CDR2 SVGIG, per germline (reference sequence). V was shortened by 0 bases and J by 10 bases, with 13 bases between the two germline ends. Profiled with immunoSEQ multiplex PCR; TCRdb holds only in-frame clones, not every one. The sample gives 100,000 to 150,000 clones, 85% to 90% of which show up once; 1.1% is in the top ten.

Sequenced material: PBMCs. This TCR came from a young woman in good health and CMV-seronegative. The chain carries TRBV30 and TRBJ2-1, with D uncertain. The CDR3 DNA follows: TGTGCCTGGAGTGTACGGTCGAGATGGGAGCAGTTCTTC. It codes for CAWSVRSRWEQFF. The entire variable domain, with the rest obtained from reference TRBV30 and TRBJ2-1, is as follows: SQTIHQWPATLVQPVGSPLSLECTVEGTSNPNLYWYRQAAGRGLQLLFYSVGIGQISSEVPQNLSASRPQDRQFILSSKKLLLSDSGFYLCAWSVRSRWEQFFGPGTRLTVL.